The 9 T cell receptor beta chains listed next were all sequenced from one sample in a study of blood T cell repertoires in COVID-19. Here immunoSEQ multiplex PCR was the method, and the copy in TCRdb shows in-frame clones only, minus some. The sample has 200,000 to 250,000 clones; over 75% are singletons. The specimen was peripheral blood. All receptors come from a human donor in a cohort sampled during active COVID-19.

The rearrangement uses TRBV28 and TRBJ2-3, with D tentatively TRBD2 (5 bases). In germline, CDR1 is MDHEN, CDR2 SYDVKM. With 4 bases removed from V and 2 bases from J, the gap between germline ends came to 22 bases. This CDR3 region has 18 residues. In DNA form, the CDR3 reads TGTGCCAGCAGTTCCCCCGCCGGCAGCGGTATCAACACAGATACGCAGTATTTT. This translates into CASSSPAGSGINTDTQYF.

The count of this clone is one. This rearrangement joins TRBV7-8 to TRBJ2-7, with D tentatively TRBD2 (5 bases). V lost 1 base and J 7 bases, leaving 17 bases between the germline ends. The length of the CDR3 is 15 residues. Germline CDR1 is SGHVS and CDR2 is FQNEAQ. The chain's CDR3 is CASSLGWQERREQYF. CDR3 nucleotide sequence: TGTGCCAGCAGCTTAGGATGGCAGGAACGGAGGGAGCAGTACTTC.

This rearrangement joins TRBV3-1 (or the pseudogene TRBV3-2) to TRBJ2-6, with a tentative D call TRBD2 (6 bases). The CDR3 length is 15 residues. V was shortened by 3 bases and J by 4 bases, with 10 bases between the two germline ends. Germline CDR1 reads LGHDT; CDR2 reads YNNKEL (reference sequence). CDR3 sequence reads: CASSHGGTGANVLTF. In DNA form, the CDR3 reads TGTGCCAGCAGCCATGGGGGGACCGGGGCCAACGTCCTGACTTTC.

In its sample, this clone was seen a few times. Other DNA sequences from this sample encode an identical CDR3 as well. The chain joins TRBV20-1 to TRBJ1-2; D unresolved. Trimming left V 5 bases short and J 4 bases short, with 8 bases between. The germline gives CDR1 DFQATT, CDR2 SNEGSKA (reference sequence). The CDR3 has 11 residues. The CDR3 nucleotides read TGCAGTGCTGGCGACACCTATGGCTACACCTTC. This sequence encodes CSAGDTYGYTF.

V is TRBV5-1 and J is TRBJ2-5; 7 bases are a match to TRBD2. This CDR3 comprises 14 residues. V shed 4 bases, J shed 3 bases, and the junction held 6 bases outside the gene matches. Germline V CDR1 and CDR2: SGHRS, YFSETQ. The CDR3, as DNA: TGCGCCAGCAGCCAACGCGGGGGAGAAGAGACCCAGTACTTC. This translates into CASSQRGGEETQYF.

The V and J genes are TRBV12-3 or TRBV12-4 and TRBJ1-2; no clear D gene. V lost 5 bases to trimming and J lost 2 bases, with 9 bases between them. This CDR3 has 13 amino acids. The CDR3 DNA sequence: TGTGCCAGCAGTCCACAGCAGAACTATGGCTACACCTTC. This encodes CASSPQQNYGYTF.

This chain links TRBV20-1 with TRBJ2-4; 9 bases are shared with TRBD2. From germline, CDR1 is DFQATT and CDR2 SNEGSKA (reference sequence). The CDR3 is 17 residues long. V lost 3 bases, J lost 1 base, and 10 bases stayed unmatched. CDR3 nucleotide sequence: TGCAGTGCTAGTGTTAGCGGGGGTATGCGCGCCAAAAACATTCAGTACTTC. It translates to CSASVSGGMRAKNIQYF.

V gene TRBV7-2 combines with J gene TRBJ2-5, with D possibly being TRBD2 (5 bases). CDR3 length: 14 amino acids. Germline V gene sequence: CDR1 SGHTA, CDR2 FQGNSA. V was shortened by 4 bases and J by 4 bases, with 13 bases between the two germline ends. The CDR3 sequence is CASSSAGESETQYF. The CDR3, as DNA: TGTGCCAGCAGCTCCGCCGGGGAGTCAGAGACCCAGTACTTC.

This clone was found once. The rearrangement uses TRBV27 and TRBJ2-3, with 11 bases matching TRBD2. The CDR3 totals 18 residues. Looked up from germline, CDR1 is MNHEY and CDR2 is SMNVEV (reference sequence). V was pared by 4 bases and J by 0 bases, with 9 bases of the junction left unmatched. The CDR3 protein is CASSSGLAEHPSTDTQYF. CDR3 bases: TGTGCCAGCAGTTCGGGACTAGCGGAACACCCTAGCACAGATACGCAGTATTTT.